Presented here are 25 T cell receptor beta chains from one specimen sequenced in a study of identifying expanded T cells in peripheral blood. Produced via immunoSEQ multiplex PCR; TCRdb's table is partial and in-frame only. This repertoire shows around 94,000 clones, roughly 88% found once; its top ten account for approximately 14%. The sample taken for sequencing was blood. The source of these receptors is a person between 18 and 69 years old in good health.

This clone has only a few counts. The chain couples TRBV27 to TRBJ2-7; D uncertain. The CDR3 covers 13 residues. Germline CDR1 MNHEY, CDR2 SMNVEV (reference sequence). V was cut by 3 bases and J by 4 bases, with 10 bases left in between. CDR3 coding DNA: TGTGCCAGCAGTTTGACCCGGAATTACGAGCAGTACTTC. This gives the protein CASSLTRNYEQYF.

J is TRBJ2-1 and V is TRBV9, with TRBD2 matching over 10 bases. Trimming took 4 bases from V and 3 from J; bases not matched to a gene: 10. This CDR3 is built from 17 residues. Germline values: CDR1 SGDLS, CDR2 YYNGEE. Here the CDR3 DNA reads TGTGCCAGCAGCCCTCACTCTAGCGGGAGCCACTACAATGAGCAGTTCTTC. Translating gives CASSPHSSGSHYNEQFF.

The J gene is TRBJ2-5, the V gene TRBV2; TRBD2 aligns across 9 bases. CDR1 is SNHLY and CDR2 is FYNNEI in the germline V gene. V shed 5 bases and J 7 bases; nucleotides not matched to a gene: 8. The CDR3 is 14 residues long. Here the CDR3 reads CASSYSGSGGTQYF. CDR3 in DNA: TGTGCCAGCAGTTATAGCGGGAGCGGGGGGACCCAGTACTTC.

CDR3 bases: TGTGCCAGCAGTGCCTCAACAGGGGGCTGGTACGAGCAGTACTTC. Protein product: CASSASTGGWYEQYF. This rearrangement joins TRBV28 to TRBJ2-7; TRBD1 matches 9 bases. Germline values: CDR1 MDHEN, CDR2 SYDVKM. The CDR3 runs 15 residues. The J segment lost 4 bases and the V segment lost 5 bases, leaving 9 bases of the junction unmatched.

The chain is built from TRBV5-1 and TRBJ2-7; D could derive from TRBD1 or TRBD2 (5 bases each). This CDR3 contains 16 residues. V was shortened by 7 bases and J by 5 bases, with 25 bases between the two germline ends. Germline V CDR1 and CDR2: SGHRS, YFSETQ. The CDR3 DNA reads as TGCGCCAGCGCCCCATCCCGGGGTAGGGGTTCCCACGAGCAGTACTTC. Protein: CASAPSRGRGSHEQYF.

The CDR3 coding sequence is TGTGCCACCAGCAGAGACGGGGGAAGCACAGATACGCAGTATTTT. It specifies CATSRDGGSTDTQYF. This chain joins TRBV15 and TRBJ2-3; D might be TRBD2 (6 bases). The germline CDR1 and CDR2 sequences are LNHNV and YYDKDF (reference sequence). V lost 0 bases and J 0 bases, leaving 7 bases between the germline ends. The CDR3 totals 15 residues.

This CDR3 reads CASSLVGDEQFF. CDR3 nucleotides: TGTGCCAGCAGCTTGGTGGGCGATGAGCAGTTCTTC. The rearrangement uses TRBV7-9 and TRBJ2-1; D is unclear. The V end was cut by 3 bases, the J end by 8 bases, with 8 bases between. The CDR3 is 12 residues long. From germline, CDR1 is SEHNR and CDR2 FQNEAQ (reference sequence).

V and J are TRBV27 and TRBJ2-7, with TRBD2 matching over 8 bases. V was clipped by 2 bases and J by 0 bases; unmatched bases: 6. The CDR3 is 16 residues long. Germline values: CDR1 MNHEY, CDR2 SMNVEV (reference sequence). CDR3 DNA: TGTGCCAGCAGTTTACTAGCGGGCCCCCTCTCCTACGAGCAGTACTTC. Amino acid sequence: CASSLLAGPLSYEQYF.

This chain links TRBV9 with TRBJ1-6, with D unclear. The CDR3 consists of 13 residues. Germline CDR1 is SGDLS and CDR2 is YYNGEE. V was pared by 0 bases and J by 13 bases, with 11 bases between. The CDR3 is CASSVDGVLPLHF. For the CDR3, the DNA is TGTGCCAGCAGCGTAGACGGGGTACTTCCCCTCCACTTT.

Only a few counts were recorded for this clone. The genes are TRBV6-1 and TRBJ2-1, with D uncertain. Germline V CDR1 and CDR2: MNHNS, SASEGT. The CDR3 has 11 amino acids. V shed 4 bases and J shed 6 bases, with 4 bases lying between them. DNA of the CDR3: TGTGCCAGCAGTGCCCTCAATGAGCAGTTCTTC. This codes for CASSALNEQFF.

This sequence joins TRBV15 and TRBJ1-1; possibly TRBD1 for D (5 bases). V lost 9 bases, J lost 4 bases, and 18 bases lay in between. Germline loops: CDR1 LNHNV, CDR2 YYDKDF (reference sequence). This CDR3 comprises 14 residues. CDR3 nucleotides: TGTGCCACGAGACCTCAGGGAGCGTTCACTGAAGCTTTCTTT. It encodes CATRPQGAFTEAFF.

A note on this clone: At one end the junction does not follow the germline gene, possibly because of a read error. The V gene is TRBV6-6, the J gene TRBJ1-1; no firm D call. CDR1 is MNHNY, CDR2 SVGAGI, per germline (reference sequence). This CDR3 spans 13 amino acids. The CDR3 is CASSHSSWPEAFF. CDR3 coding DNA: TGTGCCAGCAGTCACTCAAGTTGGCCTGAAGCTTTCTTT.

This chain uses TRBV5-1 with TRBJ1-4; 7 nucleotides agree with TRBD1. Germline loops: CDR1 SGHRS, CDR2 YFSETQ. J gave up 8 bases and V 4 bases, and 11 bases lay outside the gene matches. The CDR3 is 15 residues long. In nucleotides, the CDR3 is TGCGCCAGCAGCGCCACAGGGGTTGGTAGCGAAAAACTGTTTTTT. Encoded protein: CASSATGVGSEKLFF.

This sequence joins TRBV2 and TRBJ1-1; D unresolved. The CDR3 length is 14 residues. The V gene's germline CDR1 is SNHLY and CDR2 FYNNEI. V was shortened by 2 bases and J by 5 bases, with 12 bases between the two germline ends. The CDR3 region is CASSERGRTTEAFF. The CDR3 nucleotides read TGTGCCAGCAGTGAACGTGGGAGAACGACTGAAGCTTTCTTT.

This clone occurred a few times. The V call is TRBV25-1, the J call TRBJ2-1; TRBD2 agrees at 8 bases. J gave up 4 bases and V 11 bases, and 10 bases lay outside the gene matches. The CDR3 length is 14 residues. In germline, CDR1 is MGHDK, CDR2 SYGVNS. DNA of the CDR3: TGTGCCGCCGGTGGGAGCGGGGGTTACAATGAGCAGTTCTTC. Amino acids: CAAGGSGGYNEQFF.

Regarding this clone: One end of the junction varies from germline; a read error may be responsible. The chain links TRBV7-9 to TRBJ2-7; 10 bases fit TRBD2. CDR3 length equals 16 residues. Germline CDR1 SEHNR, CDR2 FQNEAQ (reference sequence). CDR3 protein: CASSPTSGGAGYVQYF. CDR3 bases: TGTGCCAGCAGCCCCACAAGCGGGGGGGCCGGTTACGTGCAGTACTTC.

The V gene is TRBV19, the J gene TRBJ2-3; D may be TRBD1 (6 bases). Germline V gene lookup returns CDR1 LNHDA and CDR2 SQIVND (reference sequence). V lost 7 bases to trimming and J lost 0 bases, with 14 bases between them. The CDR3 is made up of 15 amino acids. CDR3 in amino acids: CASNPQGRSTDTQYF. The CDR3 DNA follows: TGTGCCAGTAACCCACAGGGAAGAAGCACAGATACGCAGTATTTT.

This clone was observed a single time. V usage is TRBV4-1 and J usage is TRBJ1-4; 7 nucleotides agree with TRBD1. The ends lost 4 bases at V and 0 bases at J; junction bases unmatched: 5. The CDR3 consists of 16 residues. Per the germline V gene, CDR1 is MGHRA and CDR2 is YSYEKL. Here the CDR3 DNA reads TGCGCCAGCAGCCGGGGACAGATTGCAACTAATGAAAAACTGTTTTTT. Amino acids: CASSRGQIATNEKLFF.

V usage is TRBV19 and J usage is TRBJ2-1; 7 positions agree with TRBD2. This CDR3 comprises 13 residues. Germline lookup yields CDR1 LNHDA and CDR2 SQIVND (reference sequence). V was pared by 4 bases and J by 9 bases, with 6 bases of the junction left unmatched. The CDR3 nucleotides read TGTGCCAGTAGTAGGGGGGAGGGGACTGAGCAGTTCTTC. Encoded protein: CASSRGEGTEQFF.

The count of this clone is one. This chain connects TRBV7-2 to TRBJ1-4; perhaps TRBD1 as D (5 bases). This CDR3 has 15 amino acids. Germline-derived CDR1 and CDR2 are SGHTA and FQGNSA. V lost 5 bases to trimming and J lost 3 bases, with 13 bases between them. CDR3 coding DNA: TGTGCCAGCAGCCCGGACGGGGGGGCTAATGAAAAACTGTTTTTT. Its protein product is CASSPDGGANEKLFF.

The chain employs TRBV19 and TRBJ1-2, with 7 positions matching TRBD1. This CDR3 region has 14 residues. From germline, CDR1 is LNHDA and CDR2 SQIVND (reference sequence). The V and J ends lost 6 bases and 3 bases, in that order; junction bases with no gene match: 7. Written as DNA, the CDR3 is TGTGCCAGTAGCCTACAGGGGACCGACTATGGCTACACCTTC. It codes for CASSLQGTDYGYTF.

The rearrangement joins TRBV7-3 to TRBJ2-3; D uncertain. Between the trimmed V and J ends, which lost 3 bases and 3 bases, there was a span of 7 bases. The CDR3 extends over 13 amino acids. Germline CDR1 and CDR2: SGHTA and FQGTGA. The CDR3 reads CASSFSGTDTQYF. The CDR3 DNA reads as TGTGCCAGCAGCTTCTCCGGGACAGATACGCAGTATTTT.

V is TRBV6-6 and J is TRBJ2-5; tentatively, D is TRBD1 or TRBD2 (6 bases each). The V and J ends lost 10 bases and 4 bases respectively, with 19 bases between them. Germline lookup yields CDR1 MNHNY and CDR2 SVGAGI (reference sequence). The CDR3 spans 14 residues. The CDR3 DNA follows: TGTGCCACCAGAGGGCGATGGGGGGCAGAGACCCAGTACTTC. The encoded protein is CATRGRWGAETQYF.

This CDR3 reads CASSWGRGYEQYF. Here the CDR3 DNA reads TGTGCCAGCAGCTGGGGCCGGGGCTACGAGCAGTACTTC. This chain links TRBV13 with TRBJ2-7; D may be TRBD1 or TRBD2 (5 bases each). Trimming removed 4 bases from V and 3 bases from J, with 10 bases in between. The CDR3 spans 13 residues. The germline gives CDR1 PRHDT, CDR2 FYEKMQ (reference sequence).

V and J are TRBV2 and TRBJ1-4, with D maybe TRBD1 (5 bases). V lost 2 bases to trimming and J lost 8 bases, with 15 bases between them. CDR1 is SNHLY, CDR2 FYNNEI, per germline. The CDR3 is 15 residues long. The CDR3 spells CASSESLQGSEKLFF. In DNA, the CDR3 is TGTGCCAGCAGTGAAAGCCTCCAGGGTTCCGAAAAACTGTTTTTT. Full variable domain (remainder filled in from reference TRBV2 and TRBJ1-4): EPEVTQTPSHQVTQMGQEVILRCVPISNHLYFYWYRQILGQKVEFLVSFYNNEISEKSEIFDDQFSVERPDGSNFTLKIRSTKLEDSAMYFCASSESLQGSEKLFFGSGTQLSVL.